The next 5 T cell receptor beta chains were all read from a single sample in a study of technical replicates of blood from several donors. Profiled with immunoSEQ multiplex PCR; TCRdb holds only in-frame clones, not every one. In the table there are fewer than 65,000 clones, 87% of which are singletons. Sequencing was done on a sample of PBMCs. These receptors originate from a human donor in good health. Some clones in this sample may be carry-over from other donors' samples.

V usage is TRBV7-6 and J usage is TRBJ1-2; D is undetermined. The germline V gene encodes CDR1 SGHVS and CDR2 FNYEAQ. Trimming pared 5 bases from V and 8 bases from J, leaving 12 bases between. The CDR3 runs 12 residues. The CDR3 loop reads CASSGGDGGYTF. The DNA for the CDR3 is TGTGCCAGCAGCGGCGGGGATGGAGGCTACACCTTC.

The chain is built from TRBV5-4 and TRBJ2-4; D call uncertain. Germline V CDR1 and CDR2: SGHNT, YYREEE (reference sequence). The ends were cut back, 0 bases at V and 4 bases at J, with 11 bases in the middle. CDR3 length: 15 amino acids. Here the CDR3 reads CASSLDPGTKNIQYF. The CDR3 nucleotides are TGTGCCAGCAGCTTGGATCCAGGAACAAAAAACATTCAGTACTTC. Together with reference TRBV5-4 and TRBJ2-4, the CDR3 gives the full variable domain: ETGVTQSPTHLIKTRGQQVTLRCSSQSGHNTVSWYQQALGQGPQFIFQYYREEENGRGNFPPRFSGLQFPNYSSELNVNALELDDSALYLCASSLDPGTKNIQYFGAGTRLSVL.

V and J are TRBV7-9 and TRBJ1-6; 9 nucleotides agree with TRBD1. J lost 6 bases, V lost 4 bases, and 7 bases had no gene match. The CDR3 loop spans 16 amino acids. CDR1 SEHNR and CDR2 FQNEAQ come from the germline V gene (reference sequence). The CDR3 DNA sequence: TGTGCCAGCAGCTCAATGGACAGGGGCCTTAATTCACCCCTCCACTTT. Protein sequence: CASSSMDRGLNSPLHF.

The CDR3 sequence is CASGLARNQPQHF. For the CDR3, the DNA is TGTGCTAGTGGTTTGGCACGGAATCAGCCCCAGCATTTT. The rearrangement joins TRBV12-5 to TRBJ1-5, with D hard to call. V lost 1 base and J lost 4, with 5 bases in between. The CDR3 runs to 13 residues. The germline gives CDR1 LGHNT, CDR2 FRNRAP.

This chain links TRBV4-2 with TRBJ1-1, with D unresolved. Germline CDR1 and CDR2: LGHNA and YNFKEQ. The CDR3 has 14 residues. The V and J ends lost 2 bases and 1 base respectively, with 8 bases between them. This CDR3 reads CASSQYGGNTEAFF. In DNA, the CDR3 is TGTGCCAGCAGCCAATATGGCGGGAACACTGAAGCTTTCTTT.